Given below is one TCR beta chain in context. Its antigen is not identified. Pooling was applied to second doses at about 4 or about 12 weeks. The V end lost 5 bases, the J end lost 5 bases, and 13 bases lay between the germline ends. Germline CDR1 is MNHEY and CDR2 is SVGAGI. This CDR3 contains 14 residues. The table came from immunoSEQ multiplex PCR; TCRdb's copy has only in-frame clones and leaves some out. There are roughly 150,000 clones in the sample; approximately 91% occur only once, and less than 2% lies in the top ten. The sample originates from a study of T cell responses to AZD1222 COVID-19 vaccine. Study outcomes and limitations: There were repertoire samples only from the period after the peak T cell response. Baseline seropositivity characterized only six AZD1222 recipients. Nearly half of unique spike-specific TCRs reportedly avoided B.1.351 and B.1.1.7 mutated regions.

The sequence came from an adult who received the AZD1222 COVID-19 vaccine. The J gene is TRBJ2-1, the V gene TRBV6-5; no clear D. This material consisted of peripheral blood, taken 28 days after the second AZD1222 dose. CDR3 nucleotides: TGTGCCAGCAGTCCCTCGAGAGGCAACAATGAGCAGTTCTTC. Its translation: CASSPSRGNNEQFF.